A selection of T cell receptor beta chains follows, all from one sample in a study of cytomegalovirus exposure and HLA in healthy donors. Sequenced by immunoSEQ multiplex PCR; TCRdb stores in-frame clones only, minus some. The sample records about 86,000 clones, over 60% being singletons. The specimen sequenced was PBMCs. The receptor set was obtained from a female donor in good health and CMV-seronegative. Both conserved end residues are part of each CDR3. The order of the fields is clone size, D gene, V gene, J gene, CDR3 protein, CDR3 DNA. The D gene is left open where the match is weak. Clone size, where shown, is once, few, many, or a class for clones that have expanded.

abundance: -; d_gene: TRBD1; v_gene: TRBV29-1; j_gene: TRBJ1-6; CDR3aa: CSVKTSGTGGNSPLHF; CDR3nt: TGCAGCGTTAAAACTTCCGGGACAGGGGGCAATTCACCCCTCCACTTT
abundance: -; d_gene: -; v_gene: TRBV15; j_gene: TRBJ2-7; CDR3aa: CATSSPSSGWEQYF; CDR3nt: TGTGCCACCAGCAGCCCAAGTTCAGGATGGGAGCAGTACTTC
abundance: few; d_gene: -; v_gene: TRBV21-1; j_gene: TRBJ2-1; CDR3aa: CASRLETSGRAESSYNEQFF; CDR3nt: TGTGCCAGCAGGCTTGAAACTAGCGGGAGGGCCGAAAGCTCCTACAATGAGCAGTTCTTC
abundance: -; d_gene: -; v_gene: TRBV20-1; j_gene: TRBJ2-3; CDR3aa: CSAREGGTQYF; CDR3nt: TGCAGTGCTAGAGAGGGAGGTACGCAGTATTTT
abundance: -; d_gene: -; v_gene: TRBV5-6; j_gene: TRBJ1-6; CDR3aa: CASSLGDRVGTGGSLHF; CDR3nt: TGTGCCAGCAGCTTGGGTGATCGTGTGGGGACCGGGGGGTCCCTCCACTTT
abundance: few; d_gene: -; v_gene: TRBV28; j_gene: TRBJ2-7; CDR3aa: CASTLPNGNEQYF; CDR3nt: TGTGCCAGCACCCTCCCAAACGGGAACGAGCAGTACTTC
abundance: -; d_gene: -; v_gene: TRBV30; j_gene: TRBJ2-7; CDR3aa: CAWEQGYEQYF; CDR3nt: TGTGCCTGGGAACAGGGCTACGAGCAGTACTTC
abundance: -; d_gene: -; v_gene: TRBV19; j_gene: TRBJ1-3; CDR3aa: CASSTLPSSGNTIYF; CDR3nt: TGTGCCAGTAGTACCCTCCCCAGCTCTGGAAACACCATATATTTT
abundance: -; d_gene: TRBD1; v_gene: TRBV11-2; j_gene: TRBJ1-2; CDR3aa: CASSWDRGPGYTF; CDR3nt: TGTGCCAGCAGCTGGGACAGGGGGCCCGGCTACACCTTC
abundance: -; d_gene: TRBD2; v_gene: TRBV5-6; j_gene: TRBJ2-4; CDR3aa: CASSPLAGGTAKNIQYF; CDR3nt: TGTGCCAGCAGCCCTCTAGCGGGGGGCACGGCCAAAAACATTCAGTACTTC
abundance: -; d_gene: TRBD1; v_gene: TRBV10-3; j_gene: TRBJ1-2; CDR3aa: CAIRGQGDGYTF; CDR3nt: TGTGCCATCAGGGGACAGGGGGATGGCTACACCTTC
abundance: -; d_gene: -; v_gene: TRBV5-1; j_gene: TRBJ2-5; CDR3aa: CASSLQGGETQYF; CDR3nt: TGCGCCAGCAGCTTGCAGGGAGGAGAGACCCAGTACTTC
abundance: -; d_gene: -; v_gene: TRBV15; j_gene: TRBJ2-3; CDR3aa: CATSPRTSTDTQYF; CDR3nt: TGTGCCACCAGCCCCAGGACTAGCACAGATACGCAGTATTTT
abundance: -; d_gene: TRBD1; v_gene: TRBV27; j_gene: TRBJ2-7; CDR3aa: CASSLHRTGSYEQYF; CDR3nt: TGTGCCAGCAGTTTACACCGGACAGGGTCCTACGAGCAGTACTTC
abundance: few; d_gene: TRBD1; v_gene: TRBV7-9; j_gene: TRBJ1-1; CDR3aa: CASRSTDRGNTEAFF; CDR3nt: TGTGCCAGCAGATCTACGGACAGGGGCAACACTGAAGCTTTCTTT
abundance: -; d_gene: TRBD1; v_gene: TRBV28; j_gene: TRBJ2-7; CDR3aa: CASSLRDRGNEQYF; CDR3nt: TGTGCCAGCAGTTTACGGGACAGGGGTAACGAGCAGTACTTC
abundance: -; d_gene: TRBD1; v_gene: TRBV6-4; j_gene: TRBJ2-7; CDR3aa: CASKDRGHAQYEQYF; CDR3nt: TGTGCCAGCAAGGACAGGGGCCATGCCCAATACGAGCAGTACTTC
abundance: -; d_gene: -; v_gene: TRBV6-1; j_gene: TRBJ2-7; CDR3aa: CASSELSQNLREQYF; CDR3nt: TGTGCCAGCAGTGAATTGTCACAGAACCTACGCGAGCAGTACTTC
abundance: -; d_gene: TRBD2; v_gene: TRBV4-3; j_gene: TRBJ2-2; CDR3aa: CASSQELAGANTGELFF; CDR3nt: TGCGCCAGCAGCCAAGAACTAGCGGGGGCGAACACCGGGGAGCTGTTTTTT
abundance: few; d_gene: -; v_gene: TRBV5-8; j_gene: TRBJ2-7; CDR3aa: CASRSENPDRFYEQYF; CDR3nt: TGTGCCAGCAGGTCCGAGAACCCAGACAGGTTCTACGAGCAGTACTTC
abundance: few; d_gene: -; v_gene: TRBV4-3; j_gene: TRBJ1-4; CDR3aa: CASSQDRAGNEKLFF; CDR3nt: TGCGCCAGCAGCCAAGATCGGGCAGGGAATGAAAAACTGTTTTTT
abundance: -; d_gene: TRBD2; v_gene: TRBV5-1; j_gene: TRBJ2-3; CDR3aa: CASSYGGFTDTQYF; CDR3nt: TGCGCCAGCTCCTACGGGGGGTTCACAGATACGCAGTATTTT
abundance: -; d_gene: TRBD2; v_gene: TRBV29-1; j_gene: TRBJ2-2; CDR3aa: CSVGAREAGELFF; CDR3nt: TGCAGCGTTGGGGCGCGGGAGGCCGGGGAGCTGTTTTTT
abundance: -; d_gene: TRBD2; v_gene: TRBV9; j_gene: TRBJ2-3; CDR3aa: CASSQTSLSLGDTQYF; CDR3nt: TGTGCCAGCAGCCAGACTAGCCTTTCCCTTGGAGATACGCAGTATTTT
abundance: -; d_gene: -; v_gene: TRBV19; j_gene: TRBJ1-2; CDR3aa: CASSISGSVNYGYTF; CDR3nt: TGTGCCAGTAGTATTTCGGGGTCGGTTAACTATGGCTACACCTTC
abundance: -; d_gene: TRBD1; v_gene: TRBV4-3; j_gene: TRBJ1-2; CDR3aa: CASSQRQGFYGYTF; CDR3nt: TGCGCCAGCAGCCAACGACAGGGCTTCTATGGCTACACCTTC
abundance: -; d_gene: -; v_gene: TRBV6-5; j_gene: TRBJ1-4; CDR3aa: CASRPRVFNEKLFF; CDR3nt: TGTGCCAGCAGACCCAGGGTCTTTAATGAAAAACTGTTTTTT
abundance: -; d_gene: -; v_gene: TRBV11-2; j_gene: TRBJ1-4; CDR3aa: CASSLARNEKLFF; CDR3nt: TGTGCCAGCAGCTTAGCCAGAAATGAAAAACTGTTTTTT
abundance: -; d_gene: TRBD1; v_gene: TRBV6-5; j_gene: TRBJ1-1; CDR3aa: CASSYEGANTEAFF; CDR3nt: TGTGCCAGCAGTTATGAGGGGGCGAACACTGAAGCTTTCTTT
abundance: few; d_gene: TRBD1; v_gene: TRBV4-3; j_gene: TRBJ1-3; CDR3aa: CASSQAWTGQNTIYF; CDR3nt: TGCGCCAGCAGCCAGGCATGGACAGGGCAAAACACCATATATTTT
abundance: -; d_gene: TRBD1; v_gene: TRBV28; j_gene: TRBJ1-2; CDR3aa: CASSTPGQQPYGYTF; CDR3nt: TGTGCCAGCAGTACCCCGGGACAGCAGCCGTATGGCTACACCTTC
abundance: -; d_gene: TRBD1; v_gene: TRBV7-9; j_gene: TRBJ2-7; CDR3aa: CASSSPRGTGNYEQYF; CDR3nt: TGTGCCAGCAGTTCCCCGAGGGGGACAGGAAACTACGAGCAGTACTTC
abundance: -; d_gene: TRBD1; v_gene: TRBV6-1; j_gene: TRBJ2-2; CDR3aa: CASSVEQGRAPGELFF; CDR3nt: TGTGCCAGCAGTGTAGAACAGGGGCGCGCACCCGGGGAGCTGTTTTTT